The 21 T cell receptor beta chains presented below share a single source sample, sequenced in a study of blood T cell repertoires in COVID-19. Clones were sequenced by immunoSEQ multiplex PCR, and TCRdb holds only the in-frame ones, with some missing. This sample has more than 50,000 clones, with 73% found just once. Sequenced: peripheral blood. All receptors come from a woman in her seventies with acute or convalescent COVID-19.

The CDR3 loop reads CASSLMGGGLYLHSQFF. The CDR3 DNA reads TGTGCCAGCAGCTTAATGGGTGGGGGCCTTTACCTACATTCGCAGTTCTTC. The rearrangement links TRBV7-3 to TRBJ2-1; D may be TRBD1 (6 bases). Between the trimmed V and J ends, which lost 1 base and 12 bases, there was a span of 25 bases. This CDR3 comprises 17 residues. Germline loops: CDR1 SGHTA, CDR2 FQGTGA. The whole variable domain, filled in from reference TRBV7-3 and TRBJ2-1, reads GAGVSQTPSNKVTEKGKYVELRCDPISGHTALYWYRQSLGQGPEFLIYFQGTGAADDSGLPNDRFFAVRPEGSVSTLKIQRTERGDSAVYLCASSLMGGGLYLHSQFFGPGTRLTVL.

The rearrangement joins TRBV2 to TRBJ1-1; no firm D call. This CDR3 spans 13 amino acids. Trimming took off 3 bases at V and 0 bases at J, with 5 bases between the two ends. Germline loops: CDR1 SNHLY, CDR2 FYNNEI. The CDR3 coding sequence is TGTGCCAGCAGTGACGCAGTGAACACTGAAGCTTTCTTT. This sequence encodes CASSDAVNTEAFF. The whole variable domain, filled in from reference TRBV2 and TRBJ1-1, reads EPEVTQTPSHQVTQMGQEVILRCVPISNHLYFYWYRQILGQKVEFLVSFYNNEISEKSEIFDDQFSVERPDGSNFTLKIRSTKLEDSAMYFCASSDAVNTEAFFGQGTRLTVV.

The chain joins TRBV18 to TRBJ1-6, with 9 bases matching TRBD1. The CDR3 has 16 residues. After removal of 4 bases from V and 7 bases from J, the junction contained 8 bases not matched to a gene. CDR1 is KGHSH and CDR2 is LQKENI in the germline V gene. The CDR3 here is CASSLRQGESNSPLHF. CDR3 nucleotide sequence: TGTGCCAGCTCACTTCGACAGGGGGAATCGAATTCACCCCTCCACTTT.

The chain carries TRBV7-8 and TRBJ2-1, with 12 bases that match TRBD1. Germline values: CDR1 SGHVS, CDR2 FQNEAQ. The CDR3 totals 15 residues. V was clipped by 3 bases and J by 6 bases; unmatched bases: 3. The CDR3 sequence is CASSFRDRGLNEQFF. In DNA form, the CDR3 reads TGTGCCAGCAGCTTCCGGGACAGGGGGCTCAATGAGCAGTTCTTC.

The chain recombines TRBV7-9 with TRBJ1-1; tentatively, D is TRBD1 (6 bases). The CDR3 has 14 residues. Trimming pared 5 bases from V and 6 bases from J, leaving 16 bases between. The germline V gene encodes CDR1 SEHNR and CDR2 FQNEAQ (reference sequence). The CDR3 DNA is TGTGCCAGCAGCCCAACTACAGGGTTCGCTGAAGCTTTCTTT. Its translation: CASSPTTGFAEAFF.

In the case of this clone: One junction end does not reproduce the germline sequence, and a read error may be involved. The chain joins TRBV9 to TRBJ2-3; tentatively, D is TRBD2 (7 bases). This CDR3 has 15 residues. Looked up from germline, CDR1 is SGDLS and CDR2 is YYNGEE. CDR3 residues: CARSVGGGQVDTQYF. As DNA, the CDR3 is TGTGCCCGCAGCGTAGGGGGGGGGCAGGTAGATACGCAGTATTTT. Looking up the rest from reference TRBV9 and TRBJ2-3 gives the full variable domain: DSGVTQTPKHLITATGQRVTLRCSPRSGDLSVYWYQQSLDQGLQFLIQYYNGEERAKGNILERFSAQQFPDLHSELNLSSLELGDSALYFCARSVGGGQVDTQYFGPGTRLTVL.

The chain has TRBV5-1 and TRBJ1-6; weak D call: TRBD1 (6 bases). CDR1 and CDR2 from the germline V gene are SGHRS and YFSETQ. This CDR3 comprises 15 residues. Trimming stripped 4 bases from V and 9 bases from J, with 17 bases between. The CDR3 DNA sequence: TGCGCCAGCAGCCCCGACGACAGGTTGAGTTCACCCCTCCACTTT. It codes for CASSPDDRLSSPLHF.

The chain couples TRBV3-1 (or the pseudogene TRBV3-2) to TRBJ2-1; maybe TRBD2 (6 bases). The CDR3 totals 12 residues. CDR1 is LGHDT, CDR2 YNNKEL, per germline (reference sequence). The ends were cut back, 0 bases at V and 10 bases at J, with 7 bases in the middle. The CDR3 loop is CASSQDGGEQFF. CDR3 DNA: TGTGCCAGCAGCCAAGATGGGGGGGAGCAGTTCTTC.

DNA for the CDR3: TGTGCCAGCAGCAGGGAGGCGGGGGGGCCGGGTGAGCAGTTCTTC. As protein: CASSREAGGPGEQFF. This chain uses TRBV7-9 with TRBJ2-1; 9 bases map to TRBD2. Looked up from germline, CDR1 is SEHNR and CDR2 is FQNEAQ (reference sequence). CDR3 length: 15 residues. The V and J ends lost 5 bases and 9 bases, in that order; junction bases with no gene match: 11.

The chain links TRBV29-1 to TRBJ1-1; 7 nucleotides line up with TRBD1. Germline V gene data show CDR1 as SQVTM and CDR2 as ANQGSEA. Germline trimming cut 7 bases from V and 1 base from J; bases unmatched to any gene: 6. This CDR3 region has 13 residues. Here the CDR3 DNA reads TGCAGCGCGCGACAGGGCTCGAACACTGAAGCTTTCTTT. As protein: CSARQGSNTEAFF. Full variable domain (remainder filled in from reference TRBV29-1 and TRBJ1-1): SAVISQKPSRDICQRGTSLTIQCQVDSQVTMMFWYRQQPGQSLTLIATANQGSEATYESGFVIDKFPISRPNLTFSTLTVSNMSPEDSSIYLCSARQGSNTEAFFGQGTRLTVV.

The chain uses TRBV24-1 and TRBJ2-1; a possible D gene is TRBD1 (5 bases). The V gene's germline CDR1 is KGHDR and CDR2 SFDVKD. With 4 bases removed from V and 0 bases from J, the gap between germline ends came to 9 bases. The CDR3 is 15 amino acids. CDR3 DNA: TGTGCCACCAGTGAGTGGCAGGGCTCCTACAATGAGCAGTTCTTC. This codes for CATSEWQGSYNEQFF.

The chain has TRBV10-3 and TRBJ2-1, with 9 bases matching TRBD1. Germline V CDR1 and CDR2: ENHRY, SYGVKD. There are 17 residues in the CDR3. V shed 1 base and J 9 bases; nucleotides not matched to a gene: 13. The CDR3, as DNA: TGTGCCATCAGTGAGTTGGGGGGGGACAGGGCCGGCAGTGAGCAGTTCTTC. Its protein product is CAISELGGDRAGSEQFF.

The chain carries TRBV7-3 and TRBJ2-5; tentatively, D is TRBD1 (5 bases). This CDR3 region has 14 residues. With 2 bases removed from V and 6 bases from J, the gap between germline ends came to 13 bases. Germline V CDR1 and CDR2: SGHTA, FQGTGA. In DNA, the CDR3 is TGTGCCAGCAGCTTAGAAGCCAGGGATAAGACCCAGTACTTC. This codes for CASSLEARDKTQYF. The variable domain in full, completed from reference TRBV7-3 and TRBJ2-5, reads GAGVSQTPSNKVTEKGKYVELRCDPISGHTALYWYRQSLGQGPEFLIYFQGTGAADDSGLPNDRFFAVRPEGSVSTLKIQRTERGDSAVYLCASSLEARDKTQYFGPGTRLLVL.

The V gene is TRBV5-5, the J gene TRBJ2-3; 8 positions agree with TRBD1. There are 12 residues in the CDR3. Looked up from germline, CDR1 is SGHKS and CDR2 is YYEKEE (reference sequence). V shed 4 bases and J 10 bases; nucleotides not matched to a gene: 5. In DNA form, the CDR3 reads TGTGCCAGCAGCATCGGACAGGGCCCGCAGTATTTT. Translation gives CASSIGQGPQYF.

This CDR3 reads CASSLRTIFTDTQYF. CDR3 coding DNA: TGCGCCAGCAGTCTCAGGACAATCTTCACAGATACGCAGTATTTT. The V gene is TRBV5-1, the J gene TRBJ2-3, with a possible D match to TRBD1 (5 bases). CDR3 length: 15 amino acids. V gave up 5 bases and J gave up 2 bases, with 15 bases separating them. From germline, CDR1 is SGHRS and CDR2 YFSETQ. The whole variable domain, remainder taken from reference TRBV5-1 and TRBJ2-3, is KAGVTQTPRYLIKTRGQQVTLSCSPISGHRSVSWYQQTPGQGLQFLFEYFSETQRNKGNFPGRFSGRQFSNSRSEMNVSTLELGDSALYLCASSLRTIFTDTQYFGPGTRLTVL.

This clone was observed a handful of times. The V and J genes are TRBV5-1 and TRBJ1-4; no clear D. Per the germline V gene, CDR1 is SGHRS and CDR2 is YFSETQ. This CDR3 is built from 16 residues. Between the trimmed V and J ends, which lost 4 bases and 5 bases, there was a span of 18 bases. CDR3 residues: CASSLGITVKNEKLFF. CDR3 nucleotides: TGCGCCAGCAGCCTGGGTATAACGGTAAAAAATGAAAAACTGTTTTTT.

Only a few counts were recorded for this clone. The chain employs TRBV4-1 and TRBJ1-1; TRBD1 matches 12 bases. With V trimmed by 4 bases and J by 1 base, 4 bases remained unmatched. CDR1 and CDR2 (germline): MGHRA, YSYEKL. This CDR3 contains 16 residues. The CDR3 region has the DNA TGCGCCAGCAGCCCCAGGGGACAGGGGGCGAACACTGAAGCTTTCTTT. Amino acids: CASSPRGQGANTEAFF.

The CDR3 DNA reads as TGCAGCGTGGGTGCTAGCGGGGGGGCTGGTACGCAGTATTTT. Its translation is CSVGASGGAGTQYF. The V gene is TRBV29-1, the J gene TRBJ2-3; 12 positions agree with TRBD2. This CDR3 is built from 14 residues. In germline, CDR1 is SQVTM, CDR2 ANQGSEA. V was clipped by 6 bases and J by 8 bases; unmatched bases: 9.

The CDR3 here is CASSVGLGRAGGRAYNEQFF. The CDR3 DNA sequence: TGTGCCAGCAGCGTAGGCCTTGGGAGGGCGGGGGGCCGCGCCTACAATGAGCAGTTCTTC. The V gene is TRBV9, the J gene TRBJ2-1; 8 bases are a match to TRBD2. Trimming took 0 bases from V and 2 from J; bases not matched to a gene: 16. The CDR3 has 20 residues. Germline V gene lookup returns CDR1 SGDLS and CDR2 YYNGEE.

The rearrangement links TRBV19 to TRBJ2-7; maybe TRBD2 (6 bases). CDR1 is LNHDA and CDR2 is SQIVND in the germline V gene (reference sequence). The CDR3 has 15 residues. Trimming stripped 1 base from V and 0 bases from J, with 10 bases between. This CDR3 is CASSIATGDSYEQYF. The CDR3 nucleotides are TGTGCCAGTAGTATAGCTACGGGGGACTCCTACGAGCAGTACTTC.

The chain couples TRBV4-1 to TRBJ2-5, with D possibly matching TRBD1 (6 bases). With 0 bases removed from V and 4 bases from J, the gap between germline ends came to 18 bases. Germline V gene lookup returns CDR1 MGHRA and CDR2 YSYEKL. The CDR3 totals 17 residues. The CDR3 bases are TGCGCCAGCAGCCAAGATCTAGGGCAGGGGCTGGGAGAGACCCAGTACTTC. It specifies CASSQDLGQGLGETQYF.